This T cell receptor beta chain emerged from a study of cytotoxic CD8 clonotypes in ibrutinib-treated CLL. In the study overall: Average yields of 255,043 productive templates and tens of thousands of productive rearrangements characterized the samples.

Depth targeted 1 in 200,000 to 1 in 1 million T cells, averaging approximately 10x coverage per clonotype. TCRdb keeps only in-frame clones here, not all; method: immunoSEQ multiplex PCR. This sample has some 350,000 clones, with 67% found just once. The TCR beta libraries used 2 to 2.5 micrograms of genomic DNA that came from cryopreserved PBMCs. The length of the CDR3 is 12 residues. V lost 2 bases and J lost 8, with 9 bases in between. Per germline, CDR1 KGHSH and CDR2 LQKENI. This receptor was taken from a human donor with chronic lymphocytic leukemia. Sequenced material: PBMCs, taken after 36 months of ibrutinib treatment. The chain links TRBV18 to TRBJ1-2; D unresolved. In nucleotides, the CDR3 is TGTGCCAGCTCACCAGACAAGAGCGGCTACACCTTC. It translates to CASSPDKSGYTF.